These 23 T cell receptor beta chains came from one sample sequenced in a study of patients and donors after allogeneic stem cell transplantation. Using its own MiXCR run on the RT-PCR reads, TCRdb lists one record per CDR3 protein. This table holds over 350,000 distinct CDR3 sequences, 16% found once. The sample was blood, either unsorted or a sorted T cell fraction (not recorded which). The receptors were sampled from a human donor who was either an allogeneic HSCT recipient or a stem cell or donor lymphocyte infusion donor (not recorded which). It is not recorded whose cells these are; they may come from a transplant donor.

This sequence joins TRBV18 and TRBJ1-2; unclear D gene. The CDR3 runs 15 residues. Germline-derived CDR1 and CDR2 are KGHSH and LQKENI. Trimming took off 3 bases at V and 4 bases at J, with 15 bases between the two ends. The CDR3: CASSPPRSGGYGYTF. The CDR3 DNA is TGTGCCAGCTCACCCCCGCGATCAGGCGGCTATGGCTACACCTTC. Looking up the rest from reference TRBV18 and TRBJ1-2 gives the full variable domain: NAGVMQNPRHLVRRRGQEARLRCSPMKGHSHVYWYRQLPEEGLKFMVYLQKENIIDESGMPKERFSAEFPKEGPSILRIQQVVRGDSAAYFCASSPPRSGGYGYTFGSGTRLTVV.

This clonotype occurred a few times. The CDR3 nucleotides read TGTGCCACCAGTGATTTACCGGACAGACCCAATGAGCAGTTCTTC. Translation gives CATSDLPDRPNEQFF. J is TRBJ2-1 and V is TRBV24-1, with D possibly matching TRBD1 (6 bases). CDR3 size: 15 residues. Germline CDR1 and CDR2: KGHDR and SFDVKD. V gave up 1 base and J gave up 6 bases, with 12 bases separating them.

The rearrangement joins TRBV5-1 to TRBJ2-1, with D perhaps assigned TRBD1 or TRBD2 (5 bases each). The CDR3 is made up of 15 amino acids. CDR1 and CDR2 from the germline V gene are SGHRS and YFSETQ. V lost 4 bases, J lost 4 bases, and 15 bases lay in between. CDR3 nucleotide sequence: TGCGCCAGCAGCCCGGACGGGGACCAATACAATGAGCAGTTCTTC. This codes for CASSPDGDQYNEQFF.

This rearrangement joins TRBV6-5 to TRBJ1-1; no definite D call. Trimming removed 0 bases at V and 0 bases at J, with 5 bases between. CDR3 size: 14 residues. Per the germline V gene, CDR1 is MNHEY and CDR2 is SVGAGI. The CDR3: CASSYSTVNTEAFF. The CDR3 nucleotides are TGTGCCAGCAGTTACTCGACGGTGAACACTGAAGCTTTCTTT.

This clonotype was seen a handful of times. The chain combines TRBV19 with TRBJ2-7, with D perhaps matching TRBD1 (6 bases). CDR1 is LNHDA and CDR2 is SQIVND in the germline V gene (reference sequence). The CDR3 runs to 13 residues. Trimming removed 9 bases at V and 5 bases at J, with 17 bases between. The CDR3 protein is CASNLGGNDEQYF. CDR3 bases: TGTGCCAGCAACTTAGGGGGTAACGACGAGCAGTACTTC.

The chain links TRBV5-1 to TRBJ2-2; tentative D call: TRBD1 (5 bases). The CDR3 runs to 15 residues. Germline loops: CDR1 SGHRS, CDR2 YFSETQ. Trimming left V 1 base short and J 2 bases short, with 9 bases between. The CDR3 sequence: CASSLPQGNTGELFF. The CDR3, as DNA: TGCGCCAGCAGCTTGCCCCAGGGAAACACCGGGGAGCTGTTTTTT. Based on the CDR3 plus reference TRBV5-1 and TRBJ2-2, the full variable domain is KAGVTQTPRYLIKTRGQQVTLSCSPISGHRSVSWYQQTPGQGLQFLFEYFSETQRNKGNFPGRFSGRQFSNSRSEMNVSTLELGDSALYLCASSLPQGNTGELFFGEGSRLTVL.

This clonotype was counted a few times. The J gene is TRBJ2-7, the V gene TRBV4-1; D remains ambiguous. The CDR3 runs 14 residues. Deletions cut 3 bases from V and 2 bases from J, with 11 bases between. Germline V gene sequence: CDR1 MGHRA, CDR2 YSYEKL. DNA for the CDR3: TGCGCCAGCAGCCAGCGAGACATAGCCTACGAGCAGTACTTC. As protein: CASSQRDIAYEQYF.

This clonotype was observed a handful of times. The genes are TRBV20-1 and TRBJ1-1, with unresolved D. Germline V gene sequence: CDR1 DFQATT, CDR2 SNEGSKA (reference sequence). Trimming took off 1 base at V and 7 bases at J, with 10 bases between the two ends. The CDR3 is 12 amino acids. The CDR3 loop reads CSARGRHLEAFF. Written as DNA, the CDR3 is TGCAGTGCTAGAGGACGACACCTTGAAGCTTTCTTT.

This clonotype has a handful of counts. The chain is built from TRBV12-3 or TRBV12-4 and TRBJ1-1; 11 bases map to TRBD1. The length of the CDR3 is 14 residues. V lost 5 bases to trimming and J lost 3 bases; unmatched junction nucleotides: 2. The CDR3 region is CASSGTGGDTEAFF. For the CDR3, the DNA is TGTGCCAGCAGTGGGACAGGGGGGGACACTGAAGCTTTCTTT.

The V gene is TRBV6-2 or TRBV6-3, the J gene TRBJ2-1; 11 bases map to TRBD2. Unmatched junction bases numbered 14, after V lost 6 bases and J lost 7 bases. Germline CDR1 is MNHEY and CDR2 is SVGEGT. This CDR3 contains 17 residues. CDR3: CASRRVSGGAGTNEQFF. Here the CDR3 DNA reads TGTGCCAGCAGGAGGGTTAGCGGGGGGGCCGGAACAAATGAGCAGTTCTTC.

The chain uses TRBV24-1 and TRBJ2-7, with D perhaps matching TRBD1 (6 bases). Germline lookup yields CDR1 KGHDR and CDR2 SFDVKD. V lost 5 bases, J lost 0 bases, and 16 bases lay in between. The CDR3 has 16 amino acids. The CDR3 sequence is CATSAPDRPSSYEQYF. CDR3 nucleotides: TGTGCCACCAGTGCTCCCGACAGGCCTAGCTCCTACGAGCAGTACTTC.

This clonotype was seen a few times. CDR3 nucleotides: TGCAGTGCTCTCCACCTGGCCCTAGCGGGGTTCTCCTACGAGCAGTACTTC. Its translation is CSALHLALAGFSYEQYF. V usage is TRBV20-1 and J usage is TRBJ2-7; the match to TRBD2 covers 9 bases. The V gene end was trimmed by 5 bases and the J gene end by 0 bases; junction bases not matched to a gene: 14. CDR1 and CDR2 (germline): DFQATT, SNEGSKA (reference sequence). The CDR3 totals 17 residues.

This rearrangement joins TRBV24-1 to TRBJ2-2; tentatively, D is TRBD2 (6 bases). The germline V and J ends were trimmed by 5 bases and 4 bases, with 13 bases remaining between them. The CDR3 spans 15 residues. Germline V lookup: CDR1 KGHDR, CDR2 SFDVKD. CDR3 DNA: TGTGCCACCAGTGGGATGCGGGGCGCCACCGGGGAGCTGTTTTTT. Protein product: CATSGMRGATGELFF.

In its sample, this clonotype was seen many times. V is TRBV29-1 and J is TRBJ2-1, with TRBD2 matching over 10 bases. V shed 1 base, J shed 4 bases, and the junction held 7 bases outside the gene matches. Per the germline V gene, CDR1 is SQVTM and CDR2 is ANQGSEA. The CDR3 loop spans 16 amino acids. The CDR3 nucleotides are TGCAGCGTTGAAGGCGGAAGCGGGAGGGGTTACAATGAGCAGTTCTTC. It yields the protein CSVEGGSGRGYNEQFF.

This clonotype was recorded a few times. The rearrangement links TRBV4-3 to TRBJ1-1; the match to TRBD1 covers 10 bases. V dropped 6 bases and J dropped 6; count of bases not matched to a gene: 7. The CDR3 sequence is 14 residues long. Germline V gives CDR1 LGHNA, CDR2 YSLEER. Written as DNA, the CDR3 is TGCGCCAGCAGGACGAGACAGGGGGCTTCTGAAGCTTTCTTT. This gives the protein CASRTRQGASEAFF.

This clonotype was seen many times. In nucleotides, the CDR3 is TGTGCCAGCAGCCTCTACGTCCCTAACTATGGCTACACCTTC. Encoded protein: CASSLYVPNYGYTF. The chain has TRBV14 and TRBJ1-2, with D unresolved. CDR1 SGHDN and CDR2 FVKESK come from the germline V gene. The V gene lost 4 bases and the J gene lost 0 bases, with 9 bases spanning the gap. The CDR3 consists of 14 residues.

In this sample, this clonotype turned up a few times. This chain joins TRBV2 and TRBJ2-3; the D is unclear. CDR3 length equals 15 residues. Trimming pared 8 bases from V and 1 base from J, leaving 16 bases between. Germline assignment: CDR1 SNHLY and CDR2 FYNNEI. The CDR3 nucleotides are TGTGCCAGCCAAGAAGTTGGTGTTGGCACAGATACGCAGTATTTT. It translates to CASQEVGVGTDTQYF.

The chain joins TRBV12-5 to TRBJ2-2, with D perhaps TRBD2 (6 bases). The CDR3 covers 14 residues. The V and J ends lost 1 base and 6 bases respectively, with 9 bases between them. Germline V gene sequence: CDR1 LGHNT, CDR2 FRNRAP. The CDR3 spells CASGLDPGAGELFF. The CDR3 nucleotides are TGTGCTAGTGGTTTGGACCCGGGGGCCGGGGAGCTGTTTTTT.

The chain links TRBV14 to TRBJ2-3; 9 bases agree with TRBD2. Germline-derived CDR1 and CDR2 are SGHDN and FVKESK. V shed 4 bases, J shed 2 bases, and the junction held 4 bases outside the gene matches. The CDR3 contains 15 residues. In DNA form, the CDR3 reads TGTGCCAGCAGCCGACTAGCGGCACTCACAGATACGCAGTATTTT. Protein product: CASSRLAALTDTQYF.

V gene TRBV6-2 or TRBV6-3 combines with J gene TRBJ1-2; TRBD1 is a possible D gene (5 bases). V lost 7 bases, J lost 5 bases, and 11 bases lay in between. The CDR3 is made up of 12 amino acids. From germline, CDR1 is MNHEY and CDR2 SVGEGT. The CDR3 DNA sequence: TGTGCCAGCAAGGAAGGGGTGTATGGCTACACCTTC. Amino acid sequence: CASKEGVYGYTF.

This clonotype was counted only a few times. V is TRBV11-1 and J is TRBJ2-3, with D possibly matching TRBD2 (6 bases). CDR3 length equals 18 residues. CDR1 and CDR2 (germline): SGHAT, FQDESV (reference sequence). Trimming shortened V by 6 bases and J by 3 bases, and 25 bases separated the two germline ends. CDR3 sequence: CASRVAVVADHGTDTQYF. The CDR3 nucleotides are TGTGCCAGCAGAGTTGCGGTAGTAGCGGACCATGGGACAGATACGCAGTATTTT.

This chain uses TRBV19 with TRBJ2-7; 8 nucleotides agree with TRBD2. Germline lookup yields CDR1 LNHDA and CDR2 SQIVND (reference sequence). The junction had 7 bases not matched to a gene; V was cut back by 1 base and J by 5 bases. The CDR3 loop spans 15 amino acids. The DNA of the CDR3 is TGTGCCAGTAGTATAGTGGGCGGGAGGTTCGACGAGCAGTACTTC. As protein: CASSIVGGRFDEQYF.

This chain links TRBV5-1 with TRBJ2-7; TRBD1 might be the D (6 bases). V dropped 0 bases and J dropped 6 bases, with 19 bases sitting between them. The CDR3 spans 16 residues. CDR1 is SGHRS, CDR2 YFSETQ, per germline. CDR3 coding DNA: TGCGCCAGCAGCTTGGAGGGACACGCTATTCCAGGCGAGCAGTACTTC. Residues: CASSLEGHAIPGEQYF. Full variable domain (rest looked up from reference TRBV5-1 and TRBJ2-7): KAGVTQTPRYLIKTRGQQVTLSCSPISGHRSVSWYQQTPGQGLQFLFEYFSETQRNKGNFPGRFSGRQFSNSRSEMNVSTLELGDSALYLCASSLEGHAIPGEQYFGPGTRLTVT.